This T cell receptor (beta chain) derives from a study of OX40 agonist ivuxolimab in advanced cancers. Overall study context: Dose-escalation patients had hepatocellular carcinoma, melanoma, renal cell or head and neck cancer. Having had anti-PD-1, anti-PD-L1 or anti-CTLA-4 therapy before was allowed, and approximately 40% had some. Study-wide findings and caveats: Antigen specificity was not determined for the expanded peripheral T cells. Compared with CD4+, CD8+ T cells on average had more expanded clones.

To note about this clone: Antigen specificity is unknown.

The CDR3 sequence is 15 residues long. Trimming cost V 0 bases and J 4 bases; bases outside gene matches: 4. Germline V lookup: CDR1 SGDLS, CDR2 YYNGEE. The data were produced by immunoSEQ multiplex PCR, yet TCRdb's version contains in-frame clones alone and is incomplete. Among tens of thousands of clones, just under 95% were seen once, and the ten largest hold 13% to 15%. This TCR was sampled from an adult with an advanced solid tumor such as melanoma, head and neck, liver or kidney cancer. J is TRBJ2-1 and V is TRBV9; the match to TRBD2 covers 7 bases. This sample comprised CD4+ or CD8+ T cells sorted from blood, obtained in a trial of the OX40 agonist ivuxolimab. The CDR3 here is CASSVAGTNYNEQFF. The DNA for the CDR3 is TGTGCCAGCAGCGTAGCCGGGACTAATTACAATGAGCAGTTCTTC.